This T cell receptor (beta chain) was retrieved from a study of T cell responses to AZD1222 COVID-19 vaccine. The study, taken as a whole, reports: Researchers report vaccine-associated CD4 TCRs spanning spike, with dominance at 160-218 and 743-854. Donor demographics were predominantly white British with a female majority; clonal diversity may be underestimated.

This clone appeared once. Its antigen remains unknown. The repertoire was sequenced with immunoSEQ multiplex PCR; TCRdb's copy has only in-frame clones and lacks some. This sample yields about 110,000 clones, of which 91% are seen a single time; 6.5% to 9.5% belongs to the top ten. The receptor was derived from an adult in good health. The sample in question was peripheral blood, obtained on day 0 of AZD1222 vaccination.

CDR3 protein: CASSLGHFQETQYF. In nucleotides, the CDR3 is TGTGCCAGCTCACTGGGACATTTCCAAGAGACCCAGTACTTC. The chain carries TRBV18 and TRBJ2-5; the D gene is possibly TRBD1 (6 bases). Trimming cost V 4 bases and J 1 base, with 10 bases left between them. The germline V gene encodes CDR1 KGHSH and CDR2 LQKENI. This CDR3 has 14 amino acids.